The 32 T cell receptor beta chains below all came from one sample that was sequenced in a study of cytomegalovirus exposure and HLA in healthy donors. The PCR contained 60 Vbeta and 13 Jbeta primers. Method: immunoSEQ multiplex PCR; TCRdb's copy keeps in-frame clones and lacks some. This sample has approximately 88,000 clones, with roughly three quarters found just once. What was sequenced was PBMCs. The receptors stem from a male donor in good health and CMV-seronegative.

The chain joins TRBV30 to TRBJ2-7; 9 positions agree with TRBD1. Trimming took 1 base from V and 3 from J; bases not matched to a gene: 4. The CDR3 consists of 14 residues. Germline lookup yields CDR1 GTSNPN and CDR2 SVGIG (reference sequence). The CDR3 is CAWSGTGAIYEQYF. The CDR3, as DNA: TGTGCCTGGAGTGGGACAGGGGCCATCTACGAGCAGTACTTC.

The chain recombines TRBV28 with TRBJ2-7; D possibly corresponds to TRBD2 (6 bases). Germline V gives CDR1 MDHEN, CDR2 SYDVKM. This CDR3 comprises 15 residues. Trimming took 6 bases from V and 2 from J, leaving 17 bases between them. DNA of the CDR3: TGTGCCAGCAGACTATCTGCGGGACTGACCTACGAGCAGTACTTC. Translation: CASRLSAGLTYEQYF.

The CDR3 loop is CASTPRERKFYNEQFF. DNA for the CDR3: TGTGCCAGCACTCCTAGGGAGCGGAAATTTTACAATGAGCAGTTCTTC. V and J are TRBV5-8 and TRBJ2-1; D perhaps matches TRBD2 (5 bases). The V gene lost 6 bases and the J gene lost 4 bases, with 20 bases spanning the gap. The CDR3 spans 16 residues. Germline V gives CDR1 SGHTS, CDR2 YDEGEE.

This chain uses TRBV6-4 with TRBJ1-2; D is possibly TRBD1 (5 bases). Per the germline V gene, CDR1 is MRHNA and CDR2 is SNTAGT. V lost 0 bases and J 5 bases, leaving 7 bases between the germline ends. The CDR3 has 13 amino acids. CDR3 protein: CASSDSGGYGYTF. Written as DNA, the CDR3 is TGTGCCAGCAGTGACTCGGGGGGGTATGGCTACACCTTC.

This clone was counted between two and nine times. V is TRBV18 and J is TRBJ2-7; D perhaps matches TRBD2 (6 bases). This CDR3 has 13 residues. Germline CDR1 reads KGHSH; CDR2 reads LQKENI. V shed 6 bases and J shed 6 bases, with 15 bases lying between them. The CDR3 sequence is CASSLGTLREQYF. In DNA form, the CDR3 reads TGTGCCAGCTCTCTAGGGACTCTCCGCGAGCAGTACTTC.

CDR3 amino acids: CASSWDSYTEAFF. The DNA of the CDR3 is TGTGCCAGCAGCTGGGACAGCTACACTGAAGCTTTCTTT. The chain joins TRBV7-2 to TRBJ1-1; TRBD1 matches at 7 bases. V gave up 4 bases and J gave up 3 bases; unmatched junction bases: 2. CDR3 length equals 13 residues. Germline lookup yields CDR1 SGHTA and CDR2 FQGNSA. Combining the CDR3 with reference TRBV7-2 and TRBJ1-1 gives the whole variable domain GAGVSQSPSNKVTEKGKDVELRCDPISGHTALYWYRQSLGQGLEFLIYFQGNSAPDKSGLPSDRFSAERTGGSVSTLTIQRTQQEDSAVYLCASSWDSYTEAFFGQGTRLTVV.

This chain links TRBV9 with TRBJ2-1; D uncertain. The CDR3 is made up of 14 amino acids. The germline gives CDR1 SGDLS, CDR2 YYNGEE. Deletions cut 0 bases from V and 3 bases from J, with 7 bases between. The CDR3 DNA sequence: TGTGCCAGCAGCGTAGGCGGCAGCTACAATGAGCAGTTCTTC. It yields the protein CASSVGGSYNEQFF.

The chain carries TRBV7-2 and TRBJ2-5; TRBD1 is a possible D gene (6 bases). Germline lookup yields CDR1 SGHTA and CDR2 FQGNSA. This CDR3 comprises 14 residues. V lost 5 bases to trimming and J lost 7 bases, with 17 bases between them. The CDR3 nucleotides read TGTGCCAGCAGCCTTGACAGGAATTTGGGGACCCAGTACTTC. Encoded protein: CASSLDRNLGTQYF. Based on the CDR3 plus reference TRBV7-2 and TRBJ2-5, the full variable domain is GAGVSQSPSNKVTEKGKDVELRCDPISGHTALYWYRQSLGQGLEFLIYFQGNSAPDKSGLPSDRFSAERTGGSVSTLTIQRTQQEDSAVYLCASSLDRNLGTQYFGPGTRLLVL.

This chain connects TRBV6-5 to TRBJ1-2, with D tentatively TRBD1 (6 bases). The CDR3 covers 14 residues. Trimming removed 6 bases at V and 2 bases at J, with 13 bases between. Looked up from germline, CDR1 is MNHEY and CDR2 is SVGAGI. The CDR3 sequence is CASRGAGVNYGYTF. The CDR3 DNA is TGTGCCAGCAGGGGGGCGGGCGTCAACTATGGCTACACCTTC.

V gene TRBV7-2 combines with J gene TRBJ1-2; D might be TRBD1 (5 bases). V dropped 5 bases and J dropped 4 bases, with 14 bases sitting between them. The CDR3 is 14 residues long. Germline CDR1 is SGHTA and CDR2 is FQGNSA. CDR3 sequence reads: CASSPGHHPYGYTF. CDR3 nucleotide sequence: TGTGCCAGCAGCCCTGGACATCACCCCTATGGCTACACCTTC.

As DNA, the CDR3 is TGCAGCGCTCGGGACAGGGCGACTGAAGCTTTCTTT. It encodes CSARDRATEAFF. The chain couples TRBV29-1 to TRBJ1-1; the match to TRBD1 covers 9 bases. CDR1 is SQVTM and CDR2 is ANQGSEA in the germline V gene. V was pared by 7 bases and J by 5 bases, with 5 bases of the junction left unmatched. The CDR3 sequence is 12 residues long.

The V gene is TRBV6-1, the J gene TRBJ2-5, with TRBD1 as a possible D gene (6 bases). CDR3 length equals 14 residues. With 7 bases removed from V and 0 bases from J, the gap between germline ends came to 12 bases. Looked up from germline, CDR1 is MNHNS and CDR2 is SASEGT. CDR3 amino acids: CASTARGYQETQYF. CDR3 DNA: TGTGCCAGCACCGCGAGGGGGTACCAAGAGACCCAGTACTTC.

This clone was observed once. J is TRBJ1-2 and V is TRBV9; tentatively, D is TRBD1 (5 bases). The V gene's germline CDR1 is SGDLS and CDR2 YYNGEE. CDR3 length equals 15 residues. Trimming cost V 6 bases and J 3 bases, with 18 bases left between them. CDR3: CASTRGVGGDYGYTF. CDR3 DNA: TGTGCCAGCACCCGAGGGGTCGGGGGTGACTATGGCTACACCTTC.

J is TRBJ2-5 and V is TRBV28, with 9 bases identical to TRBD2. Germline CDR1 MDHEN, CDR2 SYDVKM. V was pared by 6 bases and J by 2 bases, with 7 bases of the junction left unmatched. The CDR3 totals 15 residues. The CDR3 here is CASSHSGGRQETQYF. The CDR3 DNA sequence: TGTGCCAGCAGCCACAGCGGGGGGCGTCAAGAGACCCAGTACTTC. Based on the CDR3 plus reference TRBV28 and TRBJ2-5, the full variable domain is DVKVTQSSRYLVKRTGEKVFLECVQDMDHENMFWYRQDPGLGLRLIYFSYDVKMKEKGDIPEGYSVSREKKERFSLILESASTNQTSMYLCASSHSGGRQETQYFGPGTRLLVL.

The chain links TRBV19 to TRBJ2-5; tentatively, D is TRBD2 (6 bases). The CDR3 has 11 residues. CDR1 LNHDA and CDR2 SQIVND come from the germline V gene (reference sequence). Trimming stripped 8 bases from V and 4 bases from J, with 8 bases between. This chain's CDR3 is CASRGAETQYF. CDR3 nucleotide sequence: TGTGCCAGTCGCGGGGCAGAGACCCAGTACTTC.

The chain couples TRBV4-3 to TRBJ2-1; TRBD1 agrees at 7 bases. The CDR3 contains 16 residues. The trim removed 1 base at V and 4 bases at J, leaving 7 bases unmatched. Germline assignment: CDR1 LGHNA and CDR2 YSLEER. CDR3 region: CASSQGGQPTYNEQFF. The CDR3 DNA sequence: TGCGCCAGCAGCCAAGGGGGACAGCCGACGTACAATGAGCAGTTCTTC.

The chain employs TRBV5-1 and TRBJ1-6; TRBD1 is a possible D gene (6 bases). The ends were cut back, 1 base at V and 0 bases at J, with 8 bases in the middle. Germline loops: CDR1 SGHRS, CDR2 YFSETQ. The CDR3 consists of 16 residues. The CDR3 DNA is TGCGCCAGCAGCTTGACAGGGCTCTCCTATAATTCACCCCTCCACTTT. Translating gives CASSLTGLSYNSPLHF.

This sequence joins TRBV28 and TRBJ1-2, with 7 bases identical to TRBD1. This CDR3 contains 15 residues. CDR1 is MDHEN, CDR2 SYDVKM, per germline. Germline trimming cut 1 base from V and 4 bases from J; bases unmatched to any gene: 6. DNA for the CDR3: TGTGCCAGCAGTTTATTAACGACAGGGACCTATGGCTACACCTTC. It encodes CASSLLTTGTYGYTF.

Only one count was recorded for this clone. One end of the junction does not line up with germline, which may come from a read error. V and J are TRBV7-6 and TRBJ2-6; TRBD1 is a possible D gene (5 bases). This CDR3 region has 18 residues. In germline, CDR1 is SGHVS, CDR2 FNYEAQ. The CDR3 loop is CASSLAADLSSGANGLTF. In DNA form, the CDR3 reads TGTGCCAGCAGCTTAGCGGCAGACCTAAGCTCTGGGGCCAACGGCCTGACTTTC.

The chain is built from TRBV29-1 and TRBJ1-1; the D gene is possibly TRBD1 (6 bases). The V end lost 8 bases, the J end lost 4 bases, and 17 bases lay between the germline ends. Germline assignment: CDR1 SQVTM and CDR2 ANQGSEA. This CDR3 comprises 13 residues. CDR3 sequence: CSLSRDKGTEAFF. The CDR3 DNA reads TGCAGCCTAAGCCGGGACAAGGGCACTGAAGCTTTCTTT.

This rearrangement joins TRBV2 to TRBJ1-4; 9 nucleotides match TRBD1. From germline, CDR1 is SNHLY and CDR2 FYNNEI. The CDR3 covers 13 residues. The V gene end was trimmed by 10 bases and the J gene end by 8 bases; junction bases not matched to a gene: 8. Here the CDR3 DNA reads TGTGCCATACAGGGGGCTGAATTGGAAAAACTGTTTTTT. It translates to CAIQGAELEKLFF. Full variable domain (outside the CDR3, taken from reference TRBV2 and TRBJ1-4): EPEVTQTPSHQVTQMGQEVILRCVPISNHLYFYWYRQILGQKVEFLVSFYNNEISEKSEIFDDQFSVERPDGSNFTLKIRSTKLEDSAMYFCAIQGAELEKLFFGSGTQLSVL.

The chain joins TRBV5-1 to TRBJ2-7, with a weak D call TRBD1 (6 bases). V dropped 0 bases and J dropped 1 base, with 11 bases sitting between them. CDR3 length: 15 residues. Germline V gene data show CDR1 as SGHRS and CDR2 as YFSETQ. The DNA of the CDR3 is TGCGCCAGCAGCTTGGCGCAGGGGCAATCCTACGAGCAGTACTTC. As protein: CASSLAQGQSYEQYF.

The chain links TRBV11-3 to TRBJ2-1; possible D gene TRBD2, 5 bases. Germline CDR1 and CDR2: SGHNT and YENEEA. V lost 2 bases, J lost 0 bases, and 8 bases lay in between. The CDR3 has 15 amino acids. This CDR3 is CASSLLGSSYNEQFF. The CDR3 region has the DNA TGTGCCAGCAGCTTATTAGGGAGCTCCTACAATGAGCAGTTCTTC.

This clone appeared once. CDR3 DNA: TGTGCCAGTAGCATTTTCCATCGGGACGAGCAGTACTTC. This gives the protein CASSIFHRDEQYF. The chain carries TRBV19 and TRBJ2-7; D ambiguous. The CDR3 spans 13 residues. V was shortened by 6 bases and J by 5 bases, with 14 bases between the two germline ends. Germline values: CDR1 LNHDA, CDR2 SQIVND (reference sequence).

This chain connects TRBV7-2 to TRBJ1-4, with 7 nucleotides matching TRBD1. Germline lookup yields CDR1 SGHTA and CDR2 FQGNSA. V gave up 1 base and J gave up 4 bases; unmatched junction bases: 6. The CDR3 runs to 16 residues. The DNA of the CDR3 is TGTGCCAGCAGCTTAGTCGGGGACAGCCTTAATGAAAAACTGTTTTTT. It translates to CASSLVGDSLNEKLFF.

This clone showed up just a few times. This specimen includes other DNA sequences encoding the same CDR3. This sequence joins TRBV5-4 and TRBJ2-1, with 10 bases that match TRBD1. The V gene end was trimmed by 0 bases and the J gene end by 4 bases; junction bases not matched to a gene: 4. The germline V gene has CDR1 SGHNT and CDR2 YYREEE (reference sequence). This CDR3 is built from 16 residues. CDR3 protein: CASSLVGQGRYNEQFF. As DNA, the CDR3 is TGTGCCAGCAGCTTGGTGGGACAGGGGAGATACAATGAGCAGTTCTTC.

The chain links TRBV4-3 to TRBJ2-3; TRBD1 might be the D (7 bases). Trimming removed 6 bases from V and 4 bases from J, with 14 bases in between. The germline gives CDR1 LGHNA, CDR2 YSLEER. The CDR3 length is 14 residues. CDR3 DNA sequence: TGCGCCAGCAGTTTAGGCAGGGGGGCAGATACGCAGTATTTT. It encodes CASSLGRGADTQYF.

The V gene is TRBV27, the J gene TRBJ1-1, with 7 bases identical to TRBD1. J gave up 4 bases and V 2 bases, and 7 bases lay outside the gene matches. This CDR3 contains 15 residues. Germline CDR1 and CDR2: MNHEY and SMNVEV (reference sequence). The CDR3 sequence is CASSLTTGLGTEAFF. The CDR3 DNA reads as TGTGCCAGCAGTTTAACGACAGGGCTGGGCACTGAAGCTTTCTTT.

The chain's CDR3 is CASRLAGDHNEQFF. DNA for the CDR3: TGTGCCAGCAGATTAGCGGGAGATCACAATGAGCAGTTCTTC. The chain employs TRBV6-5 and TRBJ2-1; 9 bases align to TRBD2. V was pared by 6 bases and J by 5 bases, with 5 bases of the junction left unmatched. CDR1 and CDR2 from the germline V gene are MNHEY and SVGAGI. The CDR3 is 14 residues long.

The V and J genes are TRBV9 and TRBJ2-7, with D tentatively TRBD2 (6 bases). Germline values: CDR1 SGDLS, CDR2 YYNGEE. V was pared by 2 bases and J by 5 bases, with 14 bases between. CDR3 length: 14 amino acids. The CDR3 bases are TGTGCCAGCAGCGTGTCGGGAGACCCCAACGAGCAGTACTTC. It codes for CASSVSGDPNEQYF.

The chain has TRBV27 and TRBJ1-2; 7 bases agree with TRBD1. The CDR3 spans 15 residues. Germline CDR1 is MNHEY and CDR2 is SMNVEV (reference sequence). Germline trimming cut 6 bases from V and 2 bases from J; bases unmatched to any gene: 9. The CDR3 sequence is CASRLDRASNYGYTF. The CDR3 nucleotides read TGTGCCAGCAGGCTAGACAGGGCCTCAAACTATGGCTACACCTTC.

The rearrangement uses TRBV7-9 and TRBJ1-1; D is ambiguous. CDR3 length equals 13 residues. Germline V gene data show CDR1 as SEHNR and CDR2 as FQNEAQ (reference sequence). Trimming took 2 bases from V and 7 from J, leaving 11 bases between them. The CDR3 is CASSLWRGYEAFF. CDR3 DNA: TGTGCCAGCAGCTTATGGCGGGGATATGAAGCTTTCTTT.